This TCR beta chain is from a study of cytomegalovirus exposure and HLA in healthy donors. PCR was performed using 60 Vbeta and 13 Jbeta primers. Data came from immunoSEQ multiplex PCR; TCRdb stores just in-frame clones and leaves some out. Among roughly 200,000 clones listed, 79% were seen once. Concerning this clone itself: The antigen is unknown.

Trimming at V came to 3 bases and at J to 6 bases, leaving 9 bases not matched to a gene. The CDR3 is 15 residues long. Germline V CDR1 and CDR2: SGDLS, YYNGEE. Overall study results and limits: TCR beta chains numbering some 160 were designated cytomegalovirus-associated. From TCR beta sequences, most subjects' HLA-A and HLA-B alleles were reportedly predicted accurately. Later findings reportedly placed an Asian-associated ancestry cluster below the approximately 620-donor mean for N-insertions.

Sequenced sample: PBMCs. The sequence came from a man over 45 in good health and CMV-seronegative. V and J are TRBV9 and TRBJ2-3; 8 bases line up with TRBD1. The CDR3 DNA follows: TGTGCCAGCAGCGGTTCAGGGGGCGCGTCCGATACGCAGTATTTT. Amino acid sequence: CASSGSGGASDTQYF. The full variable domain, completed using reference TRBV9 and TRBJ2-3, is DSGVTQTPKHLITATGQRVTLRCSPRSGDLSVYWYQQSLDQGLQFLIQYYNGEERAKGNILERFSAQQFPDLHSELNLSSLELGDSALYFCASSGSGGASDTQYFGPGTRLTVL.